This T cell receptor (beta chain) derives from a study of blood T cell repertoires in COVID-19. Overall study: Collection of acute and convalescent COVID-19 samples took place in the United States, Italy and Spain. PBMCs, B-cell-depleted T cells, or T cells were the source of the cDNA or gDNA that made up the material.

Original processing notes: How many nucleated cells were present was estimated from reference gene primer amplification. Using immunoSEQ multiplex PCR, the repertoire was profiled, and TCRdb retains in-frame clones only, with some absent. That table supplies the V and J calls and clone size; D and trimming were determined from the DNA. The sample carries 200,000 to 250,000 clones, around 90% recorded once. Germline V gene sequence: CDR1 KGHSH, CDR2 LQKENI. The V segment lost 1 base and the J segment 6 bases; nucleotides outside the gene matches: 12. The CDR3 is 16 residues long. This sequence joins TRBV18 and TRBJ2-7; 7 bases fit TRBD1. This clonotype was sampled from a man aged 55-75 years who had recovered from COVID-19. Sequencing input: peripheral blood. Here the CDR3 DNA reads TGTGCCAGCTCACCACAGAAGACAGGGACCCGTCTCGAGCAGTACTTC. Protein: CASSPQKTGTRLEQYF.